This T cell receptor beta chain emerged from a study of T cells after yellow fever vaccination. TCRdb re-analysed the 5' RACE reads in MiXCR, keeping a single row per CDR3 protein. The profile shows 100,000 to 150,000 distinct CDR3 sequences, about 7.4% of them singletons. General study points: From the bulk population, abundant clonotypes could contaminate and appear within FACS-sorted repertoires.

The junction had 12 bases not matched to a gene; V was cut back by 2 bases and J by 6 bases. The CDR3 totals 17 residues. The table lists this clonotype with many counts. Its matching antigen is unknown. The source material was CD4+ T cells sorted from PBMCs, sampled more than 8 days after the first yellow fever vaccination. This rearrangement joins TRBV12-3 or TRBV12-4 to TRBJ2-1; TRBD2 matches at 8 bases. The TCR comes from a man aged 18 to 30 who received the YFV17D yellow fever vaccine. For the CDR3, the DNA is TGTGCCAGCAGTTTATTTACCGGGGGGGCCTCCCCCAATGAGCAGTTCTTC. Residues: CASSLFTGGASPNEQFF.